The next 28 T cell receptor beta chains were all read from a single sample in a study of cytomegalovirus exposure and HLA in healthy donors. Some clones are missing from TCRdb's copy, which holds only in-frame ones; the method was immunoSEQ multiplex PCR. The table records about 360,000 clones, roughly 90% of them present only once. What was sequenced was PBMCs. All receptors come from a woman younger than 35 in good health and CMV-seronegative.

The rearrangement links TRBV5-1 to TRBJ1-1; the match to TRBD1 covers 7 bases. This CDR3 has 14 residues. Per the germline V gene, CDR1 is SGHRS and CDR2 is YFSETQ. The V segment lost 4 bases and the J segment 6 bases; nucleotides outside the gene matches: 9. CDR3 protein: CASSPTGLWAEAFF. The CDR3 DNA is TGCGCCAGCAGCCCGACAGGGTTGTGGGCTGAAGCTTTCTTT.

A single count supports this clone. The genes are TRBV5-4 and TRBJ1-1; 7 bases fit TRBD1. V shed 1 base and J 6 bases; nucleotides not matched to a gene: 6. CDR1 SGHNT and CDR2 YYREEE come from the germline V gene (reference sequence). The CDR3 totals 14 residues. The CDR3 nucleotides read TGTGCCAGCAGCTTGCCTCAGGGGGAGTCTGAAGCTTTCTTT. This gives the protein CASSLPQGESEAFF.

This clone was picked up one time. The chain is built from TRBV28 and TRBJ2-7; 9 bases line up with TRBD2. This CDR3 has 15 amino acids. CDR1 and CDR2 (germline): MDHEN, SYDVKM. V shed 3 bases and J 4 bases; nucleotides not matched to a gene: 7. DNA of the CDR3: TGTGCCAGCAGTTTCCGACTAGCGGAGGGGTACGAGCAGTACTTC. This codes for CASSFRLAEGYEQYF.

The V call is TRBV4-1, the J call TRBJ2-3; TRBD2 agrees at 13 bases. This CDR3 is built from 17 residues. The J segment lost 2 bases and the V segment lost 3 bases, leaving 5 bases of the junction unmatched. Germline V gives CDR1 MGHRA, CDR2 YSYEKL. The CDR3 protein is CASSQSGLAGPTDTQYF. The CDR3 DNA is TGCGCCAGCAGCCAGTCGGGACTAGCGGGACCCACAGATACGCAGTATTTT.

In its sample, this clone was seen a few times. V usage is TRBV7-9 and J usage is TRBJ1-2; 10 nucleotides line up with TRBD1. The length of the CDR3 is 14 residues. The V and J ends lost 6 bases and 2 bases, in that order; junction bases with no gene match: 3. The germline gives CDR1 SEHNR, CDR2 FQNEAQ (reference sequence). CDR3 coding DNA: TGTGCCAGCAGGGGGACAGGGGTAAACTATGGCTACACCTTC. This gives the protein CASRGTGVNYGYTF.

The gene calls are TRBV2 and TRBJ1-1, with D hard to call. V was clipped by 7 bases and J by 11 bases, with 20 bases between them. The CDR3 runs 13 residues. CDR1 is SNHLY, CDR2 FYNNEI, per germline. CDR3 nucleotides: TGTGCCAGCACCGCGGGAGGGCCAAGTAATGCTTTCTTT. The encoded protein is CASTAGGPSNAFF.

This clone was counted only a few times. The chain has TRBV2 and TRBJ1-5, with D possibly matching TRBD1 (5 bases). V lost 7 bases to trimming and J lost 5 bases, with 12 bases between them. Germline CDR1 is SNHLY and CDR2 is FYNNEI. The CDR3 is 13 residues long. The CDR3 DNA follows: TGTGCCAGCACCCTAGACAGTTATCAGCCCCAGCATTTT. Amino acids: CASTLDSYQPQHF.

This rearrangement joins TRBV28 to TRBJ2-5, with 13 bases matching TRBD2. Trimming took 4 bases from V and 2 from J; bases not matched to a gene: 10. The germline CDR1 and CDR2 sequences are MDHEN and SYDVKM. The CDR3 loop spans 18 amino acids. The CDR3 nucleotides are TGTGCCAGCAGTTCCAAGACTAGCGGGGGGCGGTGGCAAGAGACCCAGTACTTC. Encoded protein: CASSSKTSGGRWQETQYF.

The chain has TRBV5-5 and TRBJ2-3; D gene unclear. Germline loops: CDR1 SGHKS, CDR2 YYEKEE (reference sequence). CDR3 length: 13 residues. Trimming cost V 0 bases and J 5 bases, with 7 bases left between them. For the CDR3, the DNA is TGTGCCAGCAGCTTGGTTCTGCGAGATACGCAGTATTTT. As protein: CASSLVLRDTQYF. The entire variable domain, with the rest obtained from reference TRBV5-5 and TRBJ2-3, is as follows: DAGVTQSPTHLIKTRGQQVTLRCSPISGHKSVSWYQQVLGQGPQFIFQYYEKEERGRGNFPDRFSARQFPNYSSELNVNALLLGDSALYLCASSLVLRDTQYFGPGTRLTVL.

This sequence joins TRBV4-1 and TRBJ1-5, with D maybe TRBD1 (6 bases). The V gene's germline CDR1 is MGHRA and CDR2 YSYEKL. Trimming left V 1 base short and J 6 bases short, with 10 bases between. This CDR3 has 14 amino acids. CDR3 nucleotide sequence: TGCGCCAGCAGCCAAGCAGGGGTTACTCAGCCCCAGCATTTT. Protein: CASSQAGVTQPQHF.

This chain connects TRBV27 to TRBJ1-1; D is uncertain. Germline V gene data show CDR1 as MNHEY and CDR2 as SMNVEV (reference sequence). Trimming took 2 bases from V and 10 from J, leaving 14 bases between them. CDR3 length: 13 amino acids. In DNA form, the CDR3 reads TGTGCCAGCAGTTTAAGTTTGACGGGAGGAGCTTTCTTT. It specifies CASSLSLTGGAFF.

This rearrangement joins TRBV19 to TRBJ2-7; 7 nucleotides agree with TRBD1. Trimming cost V 7 bases and J 1 base; bases outside gene matches: 7. The V gene's germline CDR1 is LNHDA and CDR2 SQIVND (reference sequence). The CDR3 sequence is 14 residues long. The CDR3 sequence: CASMDRRNSYEQYF. The CDR3 bases are TGTGCCAGTATGGACAGGAGGAATTCCTACGAGCAGTACTTC.

The chain is built from TRBV27 and TRBJ2-1; 11 positions agree with TRBD2. Per the germline V gene, CDR1 is MNHEY and CDR2 is SMNVEV (reference sequence). Losses at the gene ends were 4 bases for V and 4 bases for J; bases not matched to a gene: 6. The CDR3 has 16 amino acids. As DNA, the CDR3 is TGTGCCAGCAGTTCCCCTAGCGGGAGGTCTTACAATGAGCAGTTCTTC. Protein product: CASSSPSGRSYNEQFF.

A note on this clone: Other DNA sequences in the sample encode the same CDR3. V and J are TRBV7-9 and TRBJ1-1; D remains ambiguous. The CDR3 covers 13 residues. Germline V gene lookup returns CDR1 SEHNR and CDR2 FQNEAQ (reference sequence). The ends were cut back, 5 bases at V and 1 base at J, with 8 bases in the middle. The CDR3 DNA follows: TGTGCCAGCAGCACGGGAGGGAACACTGAAGCTTTCTTT. Protein: CASSTGGNTEAFF.

The V call is TRBV2, the J call TRBJ2-7; D gene ambiguous. The germline gives CDR1 SNHLY, CDR2 FYNNEI. Trimming took off 10 bases at V and 1 base at J, with 11 bases between the two ends. There are 12 residues in the CDR3. Here the CDR3 DNA reads TGTGCCATCCTCGGGTCTTCCTACGAGCAGTACTTC. Its translation is CAILGSSYEQYF.

The gene calls are TRBV5-4 and TRBJ2-5, with 10 bases fitting TRBD2. This CDR3 spans 17 amino acids. V dropped 0 bases and J dropped 5; count of bases not matched to a gene: 10. Germline loops: CDR1 SGHNT, CDR2 YYREEE (reference sequence). In nucleotides, the CDR3 is TGTGCCAGCAGCTTGGCGGCTAGCGGGAGATCGGCGGAGACCCAGTACTTC. Protein product: CASSLAASGRSAETQYF.

J is TRBJ1-4 and V is TRBV2; 8 bases are shared with TRBD1. Unmatched junction bases numbered 12, after V lost 9 bases and J lost 3 bases. This CDR3 has 16 amino acids. The germline gives CDR1 SNHLY, CDR2 FYNNEI. The CDR3 DNA reads TGTGCCAGTCGACGGGACAGGTTTACATCTAATGAAAAACTGTTTTTT. This codes for CASRRDRFTSNEKLFF.

Turning to this clone: This CDR3 is also generated by other DNA sequences in the sample. The chain couples TRBV28 to TRBJ2-7; the match to TRBD1 covers 7 bases. CDR3 length equals 13 residues. V was pared by 3 bases and J by 1 base, with 0 bases of the junction left unmatched. From germline, CDR1 is MDHEN and CDR2 SYDVKM. This CDR3 reads CASSLTGSYEQYF. For the CDR3, the DNA is TGTGCCAGCAGTTTGACAGGGTCCTACGAGCAGTACTTC.

This clone was detected only once. The chain carries TRBV15 and TRBJ2-3; the D gene is possibly TRBD2 (6 bases). Looked up from germline, CDR1 is LNHNV and CDR2 is YYDKDF (reference sequence). Deletions cut 0 bases from V and 3 bases from J, with 10 bases between. This CDR3 has 15 residues. As DNA, the CDR3 is TGTGCCACCAGCAGAGATCAACGGGGGACAGATACGCAGTATTTT. Translation: CATSRDQRGTDTQYF.

The genes are TRBV13 and TRBJ2-1, with no clear D. With 6 bases removed from V and 8 bases from J, the gap between germline ends came to 11 bases. The CDR3 sequence is 12 residues long. CDR1 is PRHDT, CDR2 FYEKMQ, per germline (reference sequence). The DNA for the CDR3 is TGTGCCAGCAGTCTTAATCCCGATGAGCAGTTCTTC. Residues: CASSLNPDEQFF.

The chain uses TRBV7-6 and TRBJ2-7, with D perhaps TRBD2 (6 bases). The CDR3 has 15 residues. In germline, CDR1 is SGHVS, CDR2 FNYEAQ. V lost 1 base to trimming and J lost 0 bases, with 10 bases between them. CDR3 residues: CASSLDRENSYEQYF. CDR3 nucleotide sequence: TGTGCCAGCAGCTTAGACCGGGAGAACTCCTACGAGCAGTACTTC.

The gene calls are TRBV4-1 and TRBJ2-1, with D tentatively TRBD2 (5 bases). V dropped 4 bases and J dropped 9 bases, with 7 bases sitting between them. Germline values: CDR1 MGHRA, CDR2 YSYEKL. The CDR3 contains 11 residues. CDR3 bases: TGCGCCAGCAGCCGTGGAGGTGAGCAGTTCTTC. It codes for CASSRGGEQFF.

The chain has TRBV6-5 and TRBJ2-5; D possibly corresponds to TRBD1 (7 bases). Germline assignment: CDR1 MNHEY and CDR2 SVGAGI. This CDR3 contains 14 residues. Trimming removed 7 bases from V and 1 base from J, with 13 bases in between. The CDR3 is CASTSGGPQETQYF. CDR3 bases: TGTGCCAGCACTTCAGGGGGGCCCCAAGAGACCCAGTACTTC.

This chain uses TRBV5-1 with TRBJ1-2; no reliable D call. The germline V gene encodes CDR1 SGHRS and CDR2 YFSETQ. Deletions cut 2 bases from V and 4 bases from J, with 15 bases between. The CDR3 is 15 amino acids. Written as DNA, the CDR3 is TGCGCCAGCAGCTTAATGGGTACAGCGGCCTATGGCTACACCTTC. Translated, it gives CASSLMGTAAYGYTF.

The chain carries TRBV7-6 and TRBJ2-6; D uncertain. Germline CDR1 and CDR2: SGHVS and FNYEAQ. The CDR3 is 12 amino acids. The V gene lost 8 bases and the J gene lost 13 bases, with 15 bases spanning the gap. CDR3 protein: CASGLNNGVLTF. The CDR3 nucleotides are TGTGCCAGCGGCCTAAACAACGGGGTCCTGACTTTC.

V gene TRBV2 combines with J gene TRBJ1-3; D gene ambiguous. This CDR3 region has 14 residues. V was cut by 5 bases and J by 1 base, with 9 bases left in between. The V gene's germline CDR1 is SNHLY and CDR2 FYNNEI. CDR3 bases: TGTGCCAGCAGTCAGGACTCATCTGGAAACACCATATATTTT. This gives the protein CASSQDSSGNTIYF.

The CDR3 spells CASSRQGISGNTIYF. Here the CDR3 DNA reads TGTGCCAGCAGTCGTCAGGGAATCTCTGGAAACACCATATATTTT. The genes are TRBV7-2 and TRBJ1-3; a weak D match, TRBD1 (5 bases). Germline loops: CDR1 SGHTA, CDR2 FQGNSA. Trimming took off 6 bases at V and 0 bases at J, with 12 bases between the two ends. The CDR3 covers 15 residues.

V is TRBV4-1 and J is TRBJ2-1; TRBD2 matches at 7 bases. From germline, CDR1 is MGHRA and CDR2 YSYEKL. V was pared by 1 base and J by 9 bases, with 15 bases of the junction left unmatched. The CDR3 runs to 17 residues. CDR3 coding DNA: TGCGCCAGCAGCCAAGGAACCCCTCGCGGGAGAGTGGGTGAGCAGTTCTTC. Translating it yields CASSQGTPRGRVGEQFF.